These 16 T cell receptor beta chains originate from one sample sequenced in a study of cytomegalovirus exposure and HLA in healthy donors. Both 60 Vbeta primers and 13 Jbeta primers went into the PCR. TCRdb keeps only in-frame clones here, not all; method: immunoSEQ multiplex PCR. Of under 200,000 clones listed, roughly 74% are singletons. Sequenced sample: PBMCs. The origin of the receptors is a woman aged 25-40 years in good health and CMV-seronegative.

This clone was observed a handful of times. The chain couples TRBV7-6 to TRBJ2-7; a possible D gene is TRBD2 (6 bases). This CDR3 spans 15 amino acids. The ends were cut back, 5 bases at V and 5 bases at J, with 19 bases in the middle. CDR1 and CDR2 (germline): SGHVS, FNYEAQ. This CDR3 is CASSQEFRGSNEQYF. The CDR3 bases are TGTGCCAGCAGCCAGGAGTTTCGGGGGTCCAACGAGCAGTACTTC.

The chain uses TRBV19 and TRBJ2-7; 10 bases fit TRBD1. CDR1 and CDR2 from the germline V gene are LNHDA and SQIVND (reference sequence). V lost 6 bases to trimming and J lost 3 bases; unmatched junction nucleotides: 5. CDR3 length: 14 amino acids. CDR3 DNA sequence: TGTGCCAGTAGCCACCGGGACAGGGGCTACGAGCAGTACTTC. It encodes CASSHRDRGYEQYF.

This chain joins TRBV2 and TRBJ2-7, with D possibly matching TRBD2 (5 bases). The CDR3 runs 15 residues. CDR1 is SNHLY, CDR2 FYNNEI, per germline. The V and J ends lost 2 bases and 0 bases respectively, with 11 bases between them. CDR3 residues: CASSENPGSSYEQYF. DNA of the CDR3: TGTGCCAGCAGTGAAAACCCGGGGAGCTCCTACGAGCAGTACTTC. The full variable domain, completed using reference TRBV2 and TRBJ2-7, is EPEVTQTPSHQVTQMGQEVILRCVPISNHLYFYWYRQILGQKVEFLVSFYNNEISEKSEIFDDQFSVERPDGSNFTLKIRSTKLEDSAMYFCASSENPGSSYEQYFGPGTRLTVT.

The chain couples TRBV19 to TRBJ2-7, with 7 bases aligning to TRBD1. V lost 10 bases to trimming and J lost 0 bases; unmatched junction nucleotides: 6. Germline V gene data show CDR1 as LNHDA and CDR2 as SQIVND (reference sequence). The CDR3 contains 13 residues. Here the CDR3 DNA reads TGTGCCACCACCCGGACAGGCTCCTACGAGCAGTACTTC. Translated: CATTRTGSYEQYF.

This chain connects TRBV5-5 to TRBJ1-1; D remains ambiguous. Trimming pared 1 base from V and 1 base from J, leaving 14 bases between. This CDR3 is 16 amino acids long. Germline-derived CDR1 and CDR2 are SGHKS and YYEKEE (reference sequence). CDR3 coding DNA: TGTGCCAGCAGCTTGCCGACCGACATCGCGAACACTGAAGCTTTCTTT. Amino acid sequence: CASSLPTDIANTEAFF.

V and J are TRBV5-1 and TRBJ2-3, with D possibly being TRBD2 (5 bases). The V and J ends lost 0 bases and 0 bases respectively, with 8 bases between them. The CDR3 sequence is 15 residues long. Germline CDR1 reads SGHRS; CDR2 reads YFSETQ. The DNA of the CDR3 is TGCGCCAGCAGCTTGGTGAGGACTAGCACAGATACGCAGTATTTT. It is translated as CASSLVRTSTDTQYF.

V is TRBV6-4 and J is TRBJ2-1; D may be TRBD2 (5 bases). Germline CDR1 MRHNA, CDR2 SNTAGT. The CDR3 runs to 14 residues. The CDR3 is CGYSTEGERNEQFF. CDR3 coding DNA: TGTGGATACTCGACTGAGGGAGAAAGGAATGAGCAGTTCTTC.

The rearrangement links TRBV4-2 to TRBJ2-3; 10 positions agree with TRBD2. This CDR3 is 18 amino acids long. Germline CDR1 is LGHNA and CDR2 is YNFKEQ. V dropped 3 bases and J dropped 2; count of bases not matched to a gene: 11. The CDR3 sequence: CASSQLGLAGVFTDTQYF. The CDR3 DNA is TGTGCCAGCAGCCAGCTAGGCCTAGCGGGGGTTTTCACAGATACGCAGTATTTT.

The genes are TRBV18 and TRBJ2-5, with TRBD2 identical over 13 bases. The CDR3 runs 16 residues. The V gene's germline CDR1 is KGHSH and CDR2 LQKENI. J was trimmed by 3 bases and V by 1 base; bases with no gene match: 2. The CDR3 here is CASSPLGLAGEETQYF. CDR3 DNA: TGTGCCAGCTCACCACTCGGACTAGCGGGGGAAGAGACCCAGTACTTC.

V gene TRBV30 combines with J gene TRBJ1-2, with 7 nucleotides matching TRBD1. Germline V lookup: CDR1 GTSNPN, CDR2 SVGIG (reference sequence). The CDR3 spans 17 residues. V gave up 4 bases and J gave up 7 bases; unmatched junction bases: 21. This CDR3 is CAWTSDRLSPTIGGYTF. The CDR3 DNA follows: TGTGCCTGGACCTCGGACAGGTTATCGCCTACGATCGGTGGCTACACCTTC.

The chain is built from TRBV9 and TRBJ2-7, with 7 bases matching TRBD2. Germline assignment: CDR1 SGDLS and CDR2 YYNGEE. The CDR3 contains 16 residues. The junction had 13 bases not matched to a gene; V was cut back by 4 bases and J by 3 bases. In DNA, the CDR3 is TGTGCCAGCAGCAACACGCTAGCGGAGATCCTCTACGAGCAGTACTTC. Translation gives CASSNTLAEILYEQYF.

The V and J genes are TRBV10-3 and TRBJ2-7; TRBD1 aligns across 7 bases. The germline V gene encodes CDR1 ENHRY and CDR2 SYGVKD. The V and J ends lost 6 bases and 2 bases, in that order; junction bases with no gene match: 7. The length of the CDR3 is 14 residues. The DNA of the CDR3 is TGTGCCATCAGGGGGACAGTCGGGGCCTACGAGCAGTACTTC. As protein: CAIRGTVGAYEQYF.

The rearrangement joins TRBV6-1 to TRBJ1-2; 7 bases line up with TRBD1. The V gene end was trimmed by 2 bases and the J gene end by 0 bases; junction bases not matched to a gene: 3. Germline V gene sequence: CDR1 MNHNS, CDR2 SASEGT. The CDR3 runs to 15 residues. For the CDR3, the DNA is TGTGCCAGCAGTGAACAGGGACAGACTAACTATGGCTACACCTTC. This sequence encodes CASSEQGQTNYGYTF.

The genes are TRBV7-9 and TRBJ2-2; 9 bases match TRBD2. Germline V gene sequence: CDR1 SEHNR, CDR2 FQNEAQ (reference sequence). The CDR3 has 17 amino acids. V trimming: 2 bases; J trimming: 5 bases; junction bases outside the gene matches: 9. The CDR3 protein is CASSLFAGGPGTGELFF. CDR3 nucleotides: TGTGCCAGCAGCTTATTTGCGGGAGGGCCGGGGACCGGGGAGCTGTTTTTT.

This chain uses TRBV9 with TRBJ2-5; D perhaps matches TRBD1 (6 bases). Judging by the DNA end, TRBJ2-7 fits better; the J call may be wrong. The germline CDR1 and CDR2 sequences are SGDLS and YYNGEE. The CDR3 covers 14 residues. The chain's CDR3 is CASSVNTDSYEQYF. DNA for the CDR3: TGTGCCAGCAGCGTCAACACGGACAGCTACGAGCAGTACTTC.

This clone has only a few counts. The chain has TRBV19 and TRBJ2-7; 7 nucleotides agree with TRBD2. Germline loops: CDR1 LNHDA, CDR2 SQIVND (reference sequence). Trimming removed 5 bases from V and 0 bases from J; junction bases left unmatched: 13. The CDR3 length is 17 residues. CDR3 loop: CASSEGPTGLYSYEQYF. The CDR3 region has the DNA TGTGCCAGTAGTGAAGGCCCAACGGGACTATACTCCTACGAGCAGTACTTC.